These 18 T cell receptor beta chains were all obtained from the same sample, sequenced in a study of graft-versus-host responses after intestinal transplantation. This table comes from immunoSEQ multiplex PCR, and its TCRdb copy is limited to in-frame clones, with some not included. Among tens of thousands of clones listed, approximately 90% were seen once. Specimen: PBMCs, collected 26 days after transplant. These receptors were taken from a human patient who received an intestinal transplant, so some T cells may come from the graft donor.

CDR3 nucleotides: TGTGCCAGCAGTGAATCCGGGACAGGGGGACAGCAGTTCTTC. This gives the protein CASSESGTGGQQFF. V usage is TRBV28 and J usage is TRBJ2-1, with 11 bases fitting TRBD1. Trimming took 5 bases from V and 11 from J; bases not matched to a gene: 8. Germline CDR1 and CDR2: MDHEN and SYDVKM. This CDR3 contains 14 residues.

Comment on this clone: At one end the junction does not follow the germline gene, possibly because of a read error. The V call is TRBV2, the J call TRBJ2-7; D may be TRBD2 (5 bases). Germline CDR1 is SNHLY and CDR2 is FYNNEI. The CDR3 length is 12 residues. The CDR3 loop is CASCDYSYEQYF. CDR3 sequence (DNA): TGTGCCAGCTGTGACTACTCCTACGAGCAGTACTTC.

The DNA of the CDR3 is TGTGCCAGCAGTGAACGGGCAGGGGGCTCCCTCTCTGGGGCCAACGTCCTGACTTTC. It encodes CASSERAGGSLSGANVLTF. The gene calls are TRBV2 and TRBJ2-6; the match to TRBD1 covers 8 bases. CDR1 SNHLY and CDR2 FYNNEI come from the germline V gene. After removal of 2 bases from V and 0 bases from J, the junction contained 9 bases not matched to a gene. The CDR3 runs to 19 residues.

The chain has TRBV5-6 and TRBJ2-5; D is uncertain. This CDR3 is built from 12 residues. Trimming removed 4 bases from V and 1 base from J, with 5 bases in between. Germline V gene data show CDR1 as SGHDT and CDR2 as YYEEEE. In nucleotides, the CDR3 is TGTGCCAGCAGCGAGGTCCAAGAGACCCAGTACTTC. Protein: CASSEVQETQYF.

The genes are TRBV30 and TRBJ2-7; weak D call: TRBD1 (6 bases). This CDR3 spans 13 amino acids. Germline V CDR1 and CDR2: GTSNPN, SVGIG (reference sequence). Trimming removed 3 bases from V and 5 bases from J, with 14 bases in between. CDR3 in DNA: TGTGCCTGGAGGGCCGGACAGCGCAACGAGCAGTACTTC. Translation gives CAWRAGQRNEQYF.

V gene TRBV4-2 combines with J gene TRBJ2-3; D not resolved. Germline V gives CDR1 LGHNA, CDR2 YNFKEQ. The CDR3 is 14 residues long. V shed 1 base and J shed 1 base, with 6 bases lying between them. CDR3 bases: TGTGCCAGCAGCCAAGCACGGGGCACAGATACGCAGTATTTT. It encodes CASSQARGTDTQYF.

This sequence joins TRBV7-8 and TRBJ2-1; 7 positions agree with TRBD1. V gave up 3 bases and J gave up 2 bases; unmatched junction bases: 4. The CDR3 loop spans 15 amino acids. Germline-derived CDR1 and CDR2 are SGHVS and FQNEAQ. The DNA for the CDR3 is TGTGCCAGCAGCTTCCGACAGGGAACCTACAATGAGCAGTTCTTC. Protein product: CASSFRQGTYNEQFF.

V gene TRBV5-6 combines with J gene TRBJ1-3; a possible D gene is TRBD1 (5 bases). This CDR3 is built from 15 residues. Germline V CDR1 and CDR2: SGHDT, YYEEEE. Trimming took 3 bases from V and 8 from J, leaving 18 bases between them. The CDR3 sequence is CASSSGPQGSYTIYF. CDR3 nucleotides: TGTGCCAGCAGCTCCGGACCCCAGGGTAGTTACACCATATATTTT. The entire variable domain, with the rest obtained from reference TRBV5-6 and TRBJ1-3, is as follows: DAGVTQSPTHLIKTRGQQVTLRCSPKSGHDTVSWYQQALGQGPQFIFQYYEEEERQRGNFPDRFSGHQFPNYSSELNVNALLLGDSALYLCASSSGPQGSYTIYFGEGSWLTVV.

The chain carries TRBV5-1 and TRBJ2-7; D unclear. CDR3 size: 14 residues. The V end lost 0 bases, the J end lost 1 base, and 8 bases lay between the germline ends. Germline V gene data show CDR1 as SGHRS and CDR2 as YFSETQ. This chain's CDR3 is CASSLAFSSYEQYF. In DNA, the CDR3 is TGCGCCAGCAGCTTGGCTTTCAGTTCCTACGAGCAGTACTTC.

J is TRBJ1-2 and V is TRBV5-8; D is perhaps TRBD1 (5 bases). Germline V gene lookup returns CDR1 SGHTS and CDR2 YDEGEE. Deletions cut 2 bases from V and 4 bases from J, with 9 bases between. There are 13 residues in the CDR3. CDR3 residues: CASSFRQPYGYTF. The CDR3 coding sequence is TGTGCCAGCAGCTTTCGACAGCCCTATGGCTACACCTTC.

The rearrangement joins TRBV28 to TRBJ1-2; possible D gene TRBD1, 5 bases. This CDR3 is built from 17 residues. Germline V gene data show CDR1 as MDHEN and CDR2 as SYDVKM. Trimming removed 7 bases at V and 2 bases at J, with 23 bases between. CDR3 region: CASNPFGGGALNYGYTF. Here the CDR3 DNA reads TGTGCCAGCAATCCCTTTGGGGGGGGAGCTTTAAACTATGGCTACACCTTC.

The chain recombines TRBV1 with TRBJ2-2; the table calls TRBD2, which could not be checked here. TRBV1 is flagged as a pseudogene. This CDR3 has 20 amino acids. CDR3 in DNA: TGCACCAGCAGCCAAGTTTGGGTTAGCGGGAGAGCAACGAACACCGGGGAGCTGTTTTTT. This encodes CTSSQVWVSGRATNTGELFF.

The gene calls are TRBV5-4 and TRBJ2-2; 8 nucleotides agree with TRBD1. The germline CDR1 and CDR2 sequences are SGHNT and YYREEE (reference sequence). The V gene end was trimmed by 3 bases and the J gene end by 5 bases; junction bases not matched to a gene: 6. The CDR3 is 15 amino acids. CDR3 sequence: CASSSQGAVTGELFF. The DNA for the CDR3 is TGTGCCAGCAGCTCGCAGGGGGCTGTTACCGGGGAGCTGTTTTTT. Combining the CDR3 with reference TRBV5-4 and TRBJ2-2 gives the whole variable domain ETGVTQSPTHLIKTRGQQVTLRCSSQSGHNTVSWYQQALGQGPQFIFQYYREEENGRGNFPPRFSGLQFPNYSSELNVNALELDDSALYLCASSSQGAVTGELFFGEGSRLTVL.

V usage is TRBV19 and J usage is TRBJ1-5; D gene unclear. CDR1 is LNHDA, CDR2 SQIVND, per germline (reference sequence). Trimming took 7 bases from V and 5 from J, leaving 12 bases between them. The CDR3 totals 13 residues. In DNA form, the CDR3 reads TGTGCCAGTAACGATTACAGCTATCAGCCCCAGCATTTT. As protein: CASNDYSYQPQHF. Combining the CDR3 with reference TRBV19 and TRBJ1-5 gives the whole variable domain DGGITQSPKYLFRKEGQNVTLSCEQNLNHDAMYWYRQDPGQGLRLIYYSQIVNDFQKGDIAEGYSVSREKKESFPLTVTSAQKNPTAFYLCASNDYSYQPQHFGDGTRLSIL.

The V and J genes are TRBV28 and TRBJ1-2; 7 bases are a match to TRBD1. V gave up 4 bases and J gave up 8 bases; unmatched junction bases: 13. The CDR3 totals 15 residues. CDR1 MDHEN and CDR2 SYDVKM come from the germline V gene. Here the CDR3 DNA reads TGTGCCAGCAGTTCCCGACAGGGCGCTACCAGGGGCTACACCTTC. It codes for CASSSRQGATRGYTF.

The V and J genes are TRBV5-6 and TRBJ1-2, with D unresolved. This CDR3 has 14 amino acids. CDR1 and CDR2 from the germline V gene are SGHDT and YYEEEE. The V and J ends lost 0 bases and 3 bases respectively, with 9 bases between them. DNA of the CDR3: TGTGCCAGCAGCTTGGGGGGAGAGGACTATGGCTACACCTTC. This translates into CASSLGGEDYGYTF.

This clone was picked up one time. J is TRBJ2-1 and V is TRBV9, with a possible D match to TRBD2 (7 bases). This CDR3 has 15 amino acids. Germline V CDR1 and CDR2: SGDLS, YYNGEE. Trimming took 4 bases from V and 4 from J, leaving 15 bases between them. The CDR3 sequence is CASSPSGGSYNEQFF. The CDR3 nucleotides are TGTGCCAGCAGCCCCTCGGGGGGCAGTTACAATGAGCAGTTCTTC.

This rearrangement joins TRBV14 to TRBJ1-2; D is unresolved. The length of the CDR3 is 14 residues. Germline CDR1 SGHDN, CDR2 FVKESK. Deletions cut 1 base from V and 2 bases from J, with 8 bases between. This CDR3 is CASSQVLSNYGYTF. The DNA for the CDR3 is TGTGCCAGCAGCCAAGTTCTATCCAACTATGGCTACACCTTC.